The present T cell receptor (beta chain) was sequenced within a study of identical twins. CDR3 length equals 13 residues. The ends were cut back, 3 bases at V and 9 bases at J, with 14 bases in the middle. From the 5' RACE reads, TCRdb called clonotypes with MiXCR, one entry per CDR3 protein. The data contain fewer than 900,000 distinct CDR3 sequences, 18% of them singletons. This same sample was also part of a study on T cells expressing NK-cell markers.

The receptor comes from a woman younger than 35 in good health. The sample consisted of PBMCs. J is TRBJ2-5 and V is TRBV12-3 or TRBV12-4; a possible D gene is TRBD2 (5 bases). The DNA of the CDR3 is TGTGCCAGCAGTTTGGTCCCTGCGGAGGCCCAGTACTTC. Residues: CASSLVPAEAQYF.